The sequence of this T cell receptor (beta chain) was determined in a study of beta chain features in type 1 diabetes. The V end lost 4 bases, the J end lost 3 bases, and 12 bases lay between the germline ends. The CDR3 spans 14 residues. Germline CDR1 reads SGHTA; CDR2 reads FQGNSA. General observations from the study: Among all four CD4+ subsets, Type 1 diabetes patients had TCRB CDR3s that were moderately but significantly shorter. The naive, central memory and Treg TCRB repertoires showed an apparent similarity that was greater among patients than among healthy donors. Possible PCR preference for shorter templates applied equally to patients and controls.

Worth noting for this clone: Its antigen is as yet unknown.

The sequenced template was cDNA made from the entire isolated RNA. TCRdb keeps only in-frame clones here, not all; method: immunoSEQ multiplex PCR. This table has hundreds of thousands of clones, more than 13% appearing once. Material: naive CD4+ T cells from blood. This sequence joins TRBV7-2 and TRBJ1-1; the D gene is possibly TRBD1 (5 bases). This TCR came from a man aged 18 to 29 with type 1 diabetes. The CDR3 region has the DNA TGTGCCAGCAGCTCCAGGGTGGGGGACACTGAAGCTTTCTTT. It specifies CASSSRVGDTEAFF.